This is a list of T cell receptor beta chains from one sample in a study of PD-L1 blockade in urothelial cancer. Here immunoSEQ multiplex PCR was the method, and the copy in TCRdb shows in-frame clones only, minus some. The table includes 98,000 or so clones, around 87% detected once. This material consisted of PBMCs, taken around atezolizumab (anti-PD-L1) treatment. The origin of the receptors is a man in his 60s with urothelial cancer. Both conserved end residues are trimmed from each CDR3.

v_call: TRBV28; cdr3_length: 15; cdr3_aa: ASSPRGQEKNQETQY
v_call: TRBV7-9; cdr3_length: 13; cdr3_aa: ASSLRQSSYNEQF
v_call: TRBV6-6; cdr3_length: 14; cdr3_aa: ASSYLGSGRIREQF
v_call: TRBV30; cdr3_length: 12; cdr3_aa: ALTGQWNTGELF
v_call: TRBV5-1; cdr3_length: 14; cdr3_aa: ASSLAEYRGQETQY
v_call: TRBV6-6; cdr3_length: 13; cdr3_aa: ASSPAGGRPDTQY
v_call: TRBV4-3; cdr3_length: 12; cdr3_aa: ASSQHAAGGHQY
v_call: TRBV7-9; cdr3_length: 15; cdr3_aa: ASSLAQGIFDTGELF
v_call: TRBV7-3; cdr3_length: 13; cdr3_aa: ASSPGLGMPDTQY
v_call: TRBV30; cdr3_length: 12; cdr3_aa: AWSSGQLSYEQY
v_call: TRBV6-5; cdr3_length: 11; cdr3_aa: ASKGQKNTEAF
v_call: TRBV19; cdr3_length: 14; cdr3_aa: ASTPSGMGHYNEQF
v_call: TRBV4-1; cdr3_length: 12; cdr3_aa: ASSPEWAKNIQY
v_call: TRBV6-4; cdr3_length: 14; cdr3_aa: ASSVRGTGGIGEQF
v_call: TRBV10-3; cdr3_length: 13; cdr3_aa: AIRGLAASTDTQY
v_call: TRBV7-2; cdr3_length: 12; cdr3_aa: ASSSDRGPYEQY
v_call: TRBV5-5; cdr3_length: 12; cdr3_aa: ASSLEYRGLEQY
v_call: TRBV5-4; cdr3_length: 16; cdr3_aa: ASTRGLAGGLGANVLT
v_call: TRBV7-8; cdr3_length: 12; cdr3_aa: ASSLRTSTDTQY
v_call: TRBV5-6; cdr3_length: 13; cdr3_aa: ASSLQGPTNTEAF
v_call: TRBV7-2; cdr3_length: 12; cdr3_aa: ASSSQRGGGEQY
v_call: TRBV6-5; cdr3_length: 10; cdr3_aa: ASSARQYGYT
v_call: TRBV13; cdr3_length: 12; cdr3_aa: ASSLGKNRVKQY
v_call: TRBV7-9; cdr3_length: 12; cdr3_aa: ASSLQGVDYEQY
v_call: TRBV6-1; cdr3_length: 13; cdr3_aa: ASSEVGTGEETQY
v_call: TRBV19; cdr3_length: 12; cdr3_aa: ASSNIAGANVLT
v_call: TRBV10-1; cdr3_length: 10; cdr3_aa: ASSDPGMEQF
v_call: TRBV11-2; cdr3_length: 14; cdr3_aa: ASSLVGLLTTDTQY
v_call: TRBV21-1; cdr3_length: 16; cdr3_aa: ASSKAWTDASGFNEQF
v_call: TRBV9; cdr3_length: 13; cdr3_aa: ASSAGLAGAETQY
v_call: TRBV9; cdr3_length: 14; cdr3_aa: ASSVGDKPLNYGYT
v_call: TRBV7-6; cdr3_length: 15; cdr3_aa: ASSLEAGLAGEETQY
v_call: TRBV7-3; cdr3_length: 12; cdr3_aa: ASSLGLSTDTQY